The rows below give T cell receptor beta chains drawn from one sample of a study of persistence of HIV-infected CD4 T cells. No antigen is known for these receptors. Assay used: immunoSEQ multiplex PCR; TCRdb lists only in-frame clones, some missing. The table shows 35,000 to 55,000 clones, with 70% to 90% occurring only once. The sample consisted of CD4+ T cells sorted from PBMCs after approximately 18-hour stimulation, taken from a patient who received antiretroviral therapy. These TCRs come from an adult man with HIV who was CMV-seropositive. CDR3s include the opening cysteine and the closing phenylalanine or tryptophan. The order of the fields is J gene, V gene, D gene, clone size, CDR3 DNA, CDR3 protein. D genes are given only for firm matches. Where a row states a size, it is once, few, many or the class of an expanded clone; other rows omit it.

j_call: TRBJ2-7
v_call: TRBV20-1
d_call: NA
clone_size: once
cdr3_nt: TGCAGTGCCAGTAAGGGGTCTTACTCCTACGAGCAGTACTTC
cdr3_aa: CSASKGSYSYEQYF

j_call: TRBJ1-5
v_call: TRBV4-1
d_call: TRBD1
clone_size: NA
cdr3_nt: TGCGCCAGCAGCCATGATCGTGGACAGGGCCAGCCCCAGCATTTT
cdr3_aa: CASSHDRGQGQPQHF

j_call: TRBJ1-2
v_call: TRBV5-6
d_call: NA
clone_size: NA
cdr3_nt: TGTGCCAGCAGCCCACCCGCGGGCTATGGCTACACCTTC
cdr3_aa: CASSPPAGYGYTF

j_call: TRBJ2-3
v_call: TRBV19
d_call: NA
clone_size: NA
cdr3_nt: TGTGCCAGTAGACTTTCGGCAACTCGCACAGATACGCAGTATTTT
cdr3_aa: CASRLSATRTDTQYF

j_call: TRBJ2-7
v_call: TRBV5-1
d_call: TRBD1
clone_size: NA
cdr3_nt: TGCGCCAGCAGCTTCCTAAGGGACAGCTCCTACGAGCAGTACTTC
cdr3_aa: CASSFLRDSSYEQYF

j_call: TRBJ2-2
v_call: TRBV11-3
d_call: TRBD2
clone_size: NA
cdr3_nt: TGTGCCAGCAGCTTAGCGGGGGGGCCTGGCACCGGGGAGCTGTTTTTT
cdr3_aa: CASSLAGGPGTGELFF

j_call: TRBJ1-6
v_call: TRBV5-1
d_call: TRBD1
clone_size: NA
cdr3_nt: TGCGCCAGCAGCTCGGGACAGCTGGATTCACCCCTCCACTTT
cdr3_aa: CASSSGQLDSPLHF

j_call: TRBJ2-3
v_call: TRBV7-9
d_call: TRBD2
clone_size: NA
cdr3_nt: TGTGCCAGCAGCCTGGGGACTATCGCTAGCACAGATACGCAGTATTTT
cdr3_aa: CASSLGTIASTDTQYF

j_call: TRBJ1-5
v_call: TRBV28
d_call: TRBD1
clone_size: NA
cdr3_nt: TGTGCCAGCAGCGGGACAGGGCATCAGCCCCAGCATTTT
cdr3_aa: CASSGTGHQPQHF

j_call: TRBJ2-1
v_call: TRBV24-1
d_call: TRBD1
clone_size: NA
cdr3_nt: TGTGCCACCAGTGACTCCGTGGGACAGGGGATGCCAGAGCAGTTCTTC
cdr3_aa: CATSDSVGQGMPEQFF

j_call: TRBJ1-1
v_call: TRBV6-5
d_call: NA
clone_size: NA
cdr3_nt: TGTGCCAGCAATGTGAGACGGGGGAACACTGAAGCTTTCTTT
cdr3_aa: CASNVRRGNTEAFF

j_call: TRBJ1-3
v_call: TRBV4-1
d_call: NA
clone_size: NA
cdr3_nt: TGCGCCAGCAGCTCCCAAGTAGGGTCAGGAAACACCATATATTTT
cdr3_aa: CASSSQVGSGNTIYF

j_call: TRBJ1-2
v_call: TRBV5-8
d_call: NA
clone_size: NA
cdr3_nt: TGTGCCAGCAGCTTGGCCGGTAGTGGGGGGACCGCAGAAAATGGCTACACCTTC
cdr3_aa: CASSLAGSGGTAENGYTF

j_call: TRBJ1-3
v_call: TRBV7-2
d_call: TRBD1
clone_size: NA
cdr3_nt: TGTGCCAGCAGCTCTCAGGGGGGTGGAAACACCATATATTTT
cdr3_aa: CASSSQGGGNTIYF

j_call: TRBJ2-7
v_call: TRBV10-3
d_call: TRBD1
clone_size: NA
cdr3_nt: TGTGCCATCAGTGAATGGGGACAGGGGGGAGAGCAGTACTTC
cdr3_aa: CAISEWGQGGEQYF

j_call: TRBJ2-5
v_call: TRBV4-2
d_call: TRBD1
clone_size: NA
cdr3_nt: TGTGCCAGCAGCCAATCGCCGGGACAGGGAGGAGAGACCCAGTACTTC
cdr3_aa: CASSQSPGQGGETQYF

j_call: TRBJ1-1
v_call: TRBV10-3
d_call: NA
clone_size: once
cdr3_nt: TGTGCCATCAGTGAGTCGGGTTCGAACACTGAAGCTTTCTTT
cdr3_aa: CAISESGSNTEAFF

j_call: TRBJ1-1
v_call: TRBV5-4
d_call: NA
clone_size: NA
cdr3_nt: TGTGCCAGCAGCCCGGAAAGGGAGGGTGAAGCTTTCTTT
cdr3_aa: CASSPEREGEAFF

j_call: TRBJ1-2
v_call: TRBV6-5
d_call: NA
clone_size: few
cdr3_nt: TGTGCCAGCAGTTCTCGGGGGGGATTTAGCTACACCTTC
cdr3_aa: CASSSRGGFSYTF

j_call: TRBJ2-3
v_call: TRBV3-1/TRBV3-2
d_call: NA
clone_size: NA
cdr3_nt: TGTGCCAGCAGTCCTCCGACCACAGATACGCAGTATTTT
cdr3_aa: CASSPPTTDTQYF

j_call: TRBJ1-1
v_call: TRBV5-8
d_call: NA
clone_size: once
cdr3_nt: TGTGCCAGCAGCTTGGGGGCCCCCCCGAACACTGAAGCTTTCTTT
cdr3_aa: CASSLGAPPNTEAFF

j_call: TRBJ2-5
v_call: TRBV3-1/TRBV3-2
d_call: NA
clone_size: NA
cdr3_nt: TGTGCCAGCAGCCAGCGGGAAGGCTGGAACGTCCGAGGGGACTTC
cdr3_aa: CASSQREGWNVRGDF

j_call: TRBJ1-1
v_call: TRBV7-9
d_call: NA
clone_size: NA
cdr3_nt: TGTGCCAGCAGCTTAGGGGGGGTTTCTGAAGCTTTCTTT
cdr3_aa: CASSLGGVSEAFF

j_call: TRBJ1-2
v_call: TRBV2
d_call: NA
clone_size: NA
cdr3_nt: TGTGCCAGCAGTCTCCGGGCATCGGCTAACTATGGCTACACCTTC
cdr3_aa: CASSLRASANYGYTF

j_call: TRBJ1-2
v_call: TRBV3-1/TRBV3-2
d_call: TRBD1
clone_size: NA
cdr3_nt: TGTGCCAGCAGCACAGGGGGGGGTCGCGGCTATGGCTACACCTTC
cdr3_aa: CASSTGGGRGYGYTF